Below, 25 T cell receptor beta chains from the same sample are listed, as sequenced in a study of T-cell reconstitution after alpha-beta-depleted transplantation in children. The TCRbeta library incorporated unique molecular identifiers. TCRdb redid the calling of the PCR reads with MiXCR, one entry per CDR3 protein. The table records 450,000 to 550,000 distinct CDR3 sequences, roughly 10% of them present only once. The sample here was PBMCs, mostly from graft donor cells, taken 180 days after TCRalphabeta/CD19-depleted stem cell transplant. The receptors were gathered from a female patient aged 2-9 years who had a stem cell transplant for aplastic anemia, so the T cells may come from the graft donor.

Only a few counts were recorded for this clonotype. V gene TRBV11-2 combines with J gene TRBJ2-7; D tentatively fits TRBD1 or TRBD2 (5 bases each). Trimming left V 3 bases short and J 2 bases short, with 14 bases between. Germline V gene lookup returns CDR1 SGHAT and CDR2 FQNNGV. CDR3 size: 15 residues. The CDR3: CASSFIEGPPYEQYF. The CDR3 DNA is TGTGCCAGCAGCTTTATCGAGGGACCCCCCTACGAGCAGTACTTC.

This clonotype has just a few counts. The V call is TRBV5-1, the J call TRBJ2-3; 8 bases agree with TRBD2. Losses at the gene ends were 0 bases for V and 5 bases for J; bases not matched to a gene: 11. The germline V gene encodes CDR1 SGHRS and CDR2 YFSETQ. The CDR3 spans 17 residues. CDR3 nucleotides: TGCGCCAGCAGCTTGGCCTTGACGGGAGGGCCGGGAGATACGCAGTATTTT. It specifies CASSLALTGGPGDTQYF.

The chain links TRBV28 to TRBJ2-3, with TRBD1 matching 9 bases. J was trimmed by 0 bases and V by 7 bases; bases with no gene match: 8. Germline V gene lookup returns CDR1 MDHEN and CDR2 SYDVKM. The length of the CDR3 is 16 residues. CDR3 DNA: TGTGCCAGCAACGCGGACAGGGGAGTCAGCACAGATACGCAGTATTTT. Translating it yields CASNADRGVSTDTQYF.

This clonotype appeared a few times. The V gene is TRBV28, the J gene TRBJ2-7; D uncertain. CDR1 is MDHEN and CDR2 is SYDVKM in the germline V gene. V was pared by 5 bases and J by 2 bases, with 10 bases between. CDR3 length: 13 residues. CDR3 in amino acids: CASSLRQAYEQYV. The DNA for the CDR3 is TGTGCCAGCAGTCTGAGACAAGCCTACGAGCAGTACGTC.

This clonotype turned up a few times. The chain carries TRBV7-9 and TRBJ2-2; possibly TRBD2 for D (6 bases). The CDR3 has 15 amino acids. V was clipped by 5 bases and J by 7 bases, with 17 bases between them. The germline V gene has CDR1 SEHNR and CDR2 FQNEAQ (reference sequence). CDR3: CASSLVQRAGGELFF. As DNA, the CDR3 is TGTGCCAGCAGCCTCGTTCAGCGGGCGGGCGGGGAGCTGTTTTTT. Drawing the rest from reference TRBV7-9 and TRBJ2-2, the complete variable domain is DTGVSQNPRHKITKRGQNVTFRCDPISEHNRLYWYRQTLGQGPEFLTYFQNEAQLEKSRLLSDRFSAERPKGSFSTLEIQRTEQGDSAMYLCASSLVQRAGGELFFGEGSRLTVL.

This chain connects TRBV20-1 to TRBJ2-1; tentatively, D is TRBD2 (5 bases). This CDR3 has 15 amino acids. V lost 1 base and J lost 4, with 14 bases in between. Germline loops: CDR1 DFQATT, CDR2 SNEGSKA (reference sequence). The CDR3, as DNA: TGCAGTGCTAGAGGGGGAGTAGCGCGTTACAATGAGCAGTTCTTC. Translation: CSARGGVARYNEQFF.

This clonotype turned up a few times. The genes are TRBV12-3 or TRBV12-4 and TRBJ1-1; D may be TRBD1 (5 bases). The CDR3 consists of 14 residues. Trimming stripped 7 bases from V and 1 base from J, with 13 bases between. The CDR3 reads CASTRGVTNTEAFF. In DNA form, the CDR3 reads TGTGCCAGCACCCGGGGGGTAACGAACACTGAAGCTTTCTTT.

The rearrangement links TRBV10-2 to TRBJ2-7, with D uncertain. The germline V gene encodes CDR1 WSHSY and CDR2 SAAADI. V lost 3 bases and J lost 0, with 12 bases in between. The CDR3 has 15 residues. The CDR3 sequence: CASSDSGKPSYEQYV. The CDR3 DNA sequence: TGCGCCAGCAGTGATTCGGGCAAACCCTCCTACGAGCAGTACGTC.

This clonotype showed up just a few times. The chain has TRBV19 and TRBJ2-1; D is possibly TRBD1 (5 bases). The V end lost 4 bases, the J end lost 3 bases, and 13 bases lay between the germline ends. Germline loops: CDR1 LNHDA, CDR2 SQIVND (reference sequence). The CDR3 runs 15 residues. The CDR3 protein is CASSKSFQGYNEQFF. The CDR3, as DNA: TGTGCCAGTAGTAAAAGTTTTCAGGGCTACAATGAGCAGTTCTTC.

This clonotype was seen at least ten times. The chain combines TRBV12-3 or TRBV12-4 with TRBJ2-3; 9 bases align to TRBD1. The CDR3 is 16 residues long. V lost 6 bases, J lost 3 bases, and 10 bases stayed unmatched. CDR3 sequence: CASSPGQGGGTDTQYF. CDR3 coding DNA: TGTGCCAGCAGCCCGGGACAGGGAGGGGGAACAGATACGCAGTATTTT.

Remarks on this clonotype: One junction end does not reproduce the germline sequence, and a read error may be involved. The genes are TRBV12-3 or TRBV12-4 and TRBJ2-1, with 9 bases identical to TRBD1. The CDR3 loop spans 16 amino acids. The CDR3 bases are TGTGCCAGCAGGTTAGTTGGACAGGGGTTCTACAATGAGCAGTTCTTC. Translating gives CASRLVGQGFYNEQFF.

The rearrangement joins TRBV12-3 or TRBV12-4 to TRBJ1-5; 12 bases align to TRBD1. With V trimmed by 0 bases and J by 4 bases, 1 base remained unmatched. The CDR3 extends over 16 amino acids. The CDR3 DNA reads TGTGCCAGCAGTTTAGCGGGACAGGGGGCTAATCAGCCCCAGCATTTT. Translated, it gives CASSLAGQGANQPQHF.

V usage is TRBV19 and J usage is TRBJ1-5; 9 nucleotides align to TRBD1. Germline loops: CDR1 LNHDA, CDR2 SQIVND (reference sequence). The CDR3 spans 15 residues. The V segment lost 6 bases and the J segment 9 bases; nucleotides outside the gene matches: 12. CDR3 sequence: CASSPGDRDLVPQHF. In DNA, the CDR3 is TGTGCCAGTAGCCCGGGGGACAGGGACTTGGTGCCCCAGCATTTT.

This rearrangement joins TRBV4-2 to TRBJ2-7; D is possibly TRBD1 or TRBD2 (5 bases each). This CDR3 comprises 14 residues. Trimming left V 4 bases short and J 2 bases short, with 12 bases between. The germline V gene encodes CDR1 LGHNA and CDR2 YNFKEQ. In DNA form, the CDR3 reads TGTGCCAGCAGCCCCCGGGACGCGGCCTACGAGCAGTACTTC. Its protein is CASSPRDAAYEQYF.

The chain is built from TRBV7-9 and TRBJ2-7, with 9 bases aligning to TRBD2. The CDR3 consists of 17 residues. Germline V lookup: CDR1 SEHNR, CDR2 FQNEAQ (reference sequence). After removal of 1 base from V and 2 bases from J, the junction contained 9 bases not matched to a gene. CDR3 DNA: TGTGCCAGCAGCTTAGGTCTAGCGGGAAACCCTACCTACGAGCAGTACTTC. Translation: CASSLGLAGNPTYEQYF.

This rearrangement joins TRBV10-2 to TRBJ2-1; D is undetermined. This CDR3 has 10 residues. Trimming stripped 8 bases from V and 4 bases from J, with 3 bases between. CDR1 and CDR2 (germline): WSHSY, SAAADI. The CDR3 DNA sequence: TGCGCCAGCTTATACAATGAGCAGTTCTTC. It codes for CASLYNEQFF.

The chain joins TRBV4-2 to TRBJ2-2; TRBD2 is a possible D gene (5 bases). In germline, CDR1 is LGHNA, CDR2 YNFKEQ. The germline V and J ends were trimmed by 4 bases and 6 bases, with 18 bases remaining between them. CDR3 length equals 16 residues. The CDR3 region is CASSRALARVPGELFF. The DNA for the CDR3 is TGTGCCAGCAGCCGGGCCCTAGCAAGGGTCCCCGGGGAGCTGTTTTTT.

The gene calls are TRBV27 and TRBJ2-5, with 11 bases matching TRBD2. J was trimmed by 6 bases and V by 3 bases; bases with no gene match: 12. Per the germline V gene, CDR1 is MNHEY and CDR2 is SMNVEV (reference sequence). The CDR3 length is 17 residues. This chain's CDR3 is CASSFAGPLAGDQTQYF. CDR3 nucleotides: TGTGCCAGCAGTTTTGCAGGGCCACTAGCGGGAGATCAGACCCAGTACTTC.

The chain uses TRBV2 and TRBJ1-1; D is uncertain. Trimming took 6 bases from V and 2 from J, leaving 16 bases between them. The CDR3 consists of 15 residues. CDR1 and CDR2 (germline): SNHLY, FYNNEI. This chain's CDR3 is CASSIDASSNTEAFF. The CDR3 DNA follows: TGTGCCAGCAGCATTGACGCTTCCTCTAACACTGAAGCTTTCTTT.

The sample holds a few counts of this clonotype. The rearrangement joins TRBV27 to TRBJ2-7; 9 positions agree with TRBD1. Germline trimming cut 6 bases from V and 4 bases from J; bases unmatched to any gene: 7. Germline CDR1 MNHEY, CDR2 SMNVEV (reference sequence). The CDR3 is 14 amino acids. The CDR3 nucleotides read TGTGCCAGCAGAGGACAGGGGACGCCGTACGAGCAGTACGTC. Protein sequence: CASRGQGTPYEQYV.

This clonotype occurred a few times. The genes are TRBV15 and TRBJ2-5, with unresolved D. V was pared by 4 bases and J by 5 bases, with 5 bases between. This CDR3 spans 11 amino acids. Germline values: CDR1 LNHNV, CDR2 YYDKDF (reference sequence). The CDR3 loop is CATSKDETQYF. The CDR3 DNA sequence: TGTGCCACCAGCAAAGATGAGACCCAGTACTTC.

CDR3 DNA: TGTGCCAGCAGCCCAGTCCCCAGGGGATCTTCCTACGAGCAGTACTTC. Encoded protein: CASSPVPRGSSYEQYF. This chain connects TRBV11-2 to TRBJ2-7, with D possibly being TRBD1 (6 bases). Germline V gene data show CDR1 as SGHAT and CDR2 as FQNNGV. The CDR3 covers 16 residues. Trimming stripped 5 bases from V and 1 base from J, with 18 bases between. Full variable domain (missing parts from reference TRBV11-2 and TRBJ2-7): EAGVAQSPRYKIIEKRQSVAFWCNPISGHATLYWYQQILGQGPKLLIQFQNNGVVDDSQLPKDRFSAERLKGVDSTLKIQPAKLEDSAVYLCASSPVPRGSSYEQYFGPGTRLTVT.

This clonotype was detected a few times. For the CDR3, the DNA is TGTGCCAGCAGCTCGACCGGGACTAGTGGCGAGACCCAGTACTTC. The encoded protein is CASSSTGTSGETQYF. V is TRBV7-3 and J is TRBJ2-5; 8 bases match TRBD2. The germline V gene encodes CDR1 SGHTA and CDR2 FQGTGA. The CDR3 spans 15 residues. After removal of 4 bases from V and 5 bases from J, the junction contained 9 bases not matched to a gene.

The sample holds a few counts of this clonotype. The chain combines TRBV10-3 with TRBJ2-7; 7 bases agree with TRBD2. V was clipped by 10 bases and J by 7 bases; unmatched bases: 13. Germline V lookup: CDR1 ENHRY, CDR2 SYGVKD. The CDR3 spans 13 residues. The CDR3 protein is CATQLGGSKEQYV. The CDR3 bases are TGTGCCACCCAATTGGGCGGGAGTAAAGAGCAGTACGTC.

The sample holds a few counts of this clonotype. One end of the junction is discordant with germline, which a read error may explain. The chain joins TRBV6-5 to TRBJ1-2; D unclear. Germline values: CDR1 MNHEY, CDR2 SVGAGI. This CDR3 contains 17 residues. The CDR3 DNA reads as TGTGCCAGCAGTTACGTGGGCAGGATAACCTCTAATTATGGCTACACCTTC. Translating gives CASSYVGRITSNYGYTF.